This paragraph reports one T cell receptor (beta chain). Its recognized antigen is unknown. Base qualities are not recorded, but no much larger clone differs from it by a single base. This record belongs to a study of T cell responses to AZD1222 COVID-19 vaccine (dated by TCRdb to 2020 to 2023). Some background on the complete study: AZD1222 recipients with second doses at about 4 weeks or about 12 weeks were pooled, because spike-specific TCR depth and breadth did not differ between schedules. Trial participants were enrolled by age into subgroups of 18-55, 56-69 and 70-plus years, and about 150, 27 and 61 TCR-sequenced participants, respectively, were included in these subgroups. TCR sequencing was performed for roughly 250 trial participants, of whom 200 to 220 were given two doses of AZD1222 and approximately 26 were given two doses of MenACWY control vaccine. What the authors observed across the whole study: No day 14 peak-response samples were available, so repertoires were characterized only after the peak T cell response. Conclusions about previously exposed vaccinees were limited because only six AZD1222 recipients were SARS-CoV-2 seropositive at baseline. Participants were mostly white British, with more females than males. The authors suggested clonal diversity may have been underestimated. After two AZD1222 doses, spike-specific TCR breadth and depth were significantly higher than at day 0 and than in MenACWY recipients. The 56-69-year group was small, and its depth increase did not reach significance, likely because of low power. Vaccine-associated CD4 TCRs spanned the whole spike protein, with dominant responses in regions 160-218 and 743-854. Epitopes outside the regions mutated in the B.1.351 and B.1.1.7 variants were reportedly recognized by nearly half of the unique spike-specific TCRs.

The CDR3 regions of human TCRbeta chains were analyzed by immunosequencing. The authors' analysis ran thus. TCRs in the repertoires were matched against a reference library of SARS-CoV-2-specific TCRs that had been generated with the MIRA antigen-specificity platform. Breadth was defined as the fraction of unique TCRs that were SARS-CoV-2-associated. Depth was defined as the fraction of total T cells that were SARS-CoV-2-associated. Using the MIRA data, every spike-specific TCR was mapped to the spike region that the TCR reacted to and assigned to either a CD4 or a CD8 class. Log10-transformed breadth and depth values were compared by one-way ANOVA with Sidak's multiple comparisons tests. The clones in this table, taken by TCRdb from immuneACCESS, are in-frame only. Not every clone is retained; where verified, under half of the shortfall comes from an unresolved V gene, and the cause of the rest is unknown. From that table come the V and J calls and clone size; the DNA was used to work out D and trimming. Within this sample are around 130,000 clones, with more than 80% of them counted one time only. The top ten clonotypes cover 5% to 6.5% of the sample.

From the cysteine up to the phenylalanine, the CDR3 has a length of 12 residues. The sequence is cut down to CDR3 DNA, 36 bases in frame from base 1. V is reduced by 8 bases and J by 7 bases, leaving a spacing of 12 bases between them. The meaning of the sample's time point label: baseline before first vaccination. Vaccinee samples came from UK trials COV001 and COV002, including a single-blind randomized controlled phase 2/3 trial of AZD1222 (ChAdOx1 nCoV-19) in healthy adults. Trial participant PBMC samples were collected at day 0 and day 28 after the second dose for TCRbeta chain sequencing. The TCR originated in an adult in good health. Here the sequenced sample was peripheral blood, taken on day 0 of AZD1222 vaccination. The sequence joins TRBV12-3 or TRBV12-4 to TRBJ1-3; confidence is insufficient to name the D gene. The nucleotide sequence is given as TGTGCCAGCCGCATTTCAACCAACACCATATATTTT. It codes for CASRISTNTIYF.